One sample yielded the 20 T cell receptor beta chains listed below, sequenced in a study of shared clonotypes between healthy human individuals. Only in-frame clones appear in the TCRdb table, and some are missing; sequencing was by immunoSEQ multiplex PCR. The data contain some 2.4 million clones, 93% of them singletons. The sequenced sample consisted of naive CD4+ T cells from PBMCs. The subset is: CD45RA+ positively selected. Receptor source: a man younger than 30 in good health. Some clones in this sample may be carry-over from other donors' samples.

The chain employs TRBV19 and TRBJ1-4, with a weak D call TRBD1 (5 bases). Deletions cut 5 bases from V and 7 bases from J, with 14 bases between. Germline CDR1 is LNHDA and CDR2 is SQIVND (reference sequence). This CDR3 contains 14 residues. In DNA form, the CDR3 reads TGTGCCAGTAGTCCGGGACGGGTAGTTGAAAAACTGTTTTTT. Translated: CASSPGRVVEKLFF.

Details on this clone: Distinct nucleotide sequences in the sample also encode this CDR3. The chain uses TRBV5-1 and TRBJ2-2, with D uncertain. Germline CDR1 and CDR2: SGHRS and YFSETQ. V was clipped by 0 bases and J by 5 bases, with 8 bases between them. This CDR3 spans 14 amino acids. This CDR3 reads CASSLVGGTGELFF. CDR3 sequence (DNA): TGCGCCAGCAGCTTGGTCGGTGGGACCGGGGAGCTGTTTTTT.

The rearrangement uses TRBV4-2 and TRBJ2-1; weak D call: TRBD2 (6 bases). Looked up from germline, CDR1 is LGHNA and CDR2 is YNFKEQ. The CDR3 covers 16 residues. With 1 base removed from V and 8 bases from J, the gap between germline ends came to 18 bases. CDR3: CASSQVDLANGDEQFF. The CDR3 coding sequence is TGTGCCAGCAGCCAAGTAGATCTAGCGAATGGCGATGAGCAGTTCTTC.

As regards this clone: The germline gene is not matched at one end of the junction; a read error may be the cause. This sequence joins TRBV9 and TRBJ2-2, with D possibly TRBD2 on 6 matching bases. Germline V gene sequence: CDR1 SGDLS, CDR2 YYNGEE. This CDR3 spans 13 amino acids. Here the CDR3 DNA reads TGTGCCAGCAGCGTCACAACAGACGGGGGGCTGTTTTTT. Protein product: CASSVTTDGGLFF.

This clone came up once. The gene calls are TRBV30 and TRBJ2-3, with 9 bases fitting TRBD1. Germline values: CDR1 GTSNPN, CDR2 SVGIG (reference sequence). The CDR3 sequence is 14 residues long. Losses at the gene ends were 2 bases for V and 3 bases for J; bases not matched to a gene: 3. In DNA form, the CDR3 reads TGTGCCTGGAGTCGGACAGGGGTTACAGATACGCAGTATTTT. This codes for CAWSRTGVTDTQYF.

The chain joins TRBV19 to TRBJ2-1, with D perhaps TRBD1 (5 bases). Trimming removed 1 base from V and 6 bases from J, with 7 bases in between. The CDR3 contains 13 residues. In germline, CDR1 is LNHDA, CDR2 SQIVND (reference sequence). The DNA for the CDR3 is TGTGCCAGTAGTATAGGCCAGGGCAATGAGCAGTTCTTC. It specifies CASSIGQGNEQFF.

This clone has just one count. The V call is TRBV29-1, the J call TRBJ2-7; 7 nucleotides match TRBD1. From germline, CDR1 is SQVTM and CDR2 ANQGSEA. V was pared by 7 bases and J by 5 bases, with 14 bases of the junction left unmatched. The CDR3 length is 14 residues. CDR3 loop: CSAKEGGASHEQYF. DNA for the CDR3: TGCAGCGCTAAGGAAGGGGGCGCTTCCCACGAGCAGTACTTC.

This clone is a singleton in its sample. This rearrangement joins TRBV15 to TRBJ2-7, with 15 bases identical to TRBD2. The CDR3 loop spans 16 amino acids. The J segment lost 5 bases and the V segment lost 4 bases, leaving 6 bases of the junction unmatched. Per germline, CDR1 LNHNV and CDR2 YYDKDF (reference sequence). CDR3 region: CATSKGLAGGLHEQYF. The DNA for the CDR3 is TGTGCCACCAGCAAGGGACTAGCGGGAGGACTCCACGAGCAGTACTTC.

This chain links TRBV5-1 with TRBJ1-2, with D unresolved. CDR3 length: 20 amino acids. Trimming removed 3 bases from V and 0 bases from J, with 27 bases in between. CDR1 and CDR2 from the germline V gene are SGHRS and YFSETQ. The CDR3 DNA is TGCGCCAGCAGCTCTGAACTCATCTTTTCTCCTGCGAGGGCTAACTATGGCTACACCTTC. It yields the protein CASSSELIFSPARANYGYTF. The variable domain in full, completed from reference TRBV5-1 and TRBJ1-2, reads KAGVTQTPRYLIKTRGQQVTLSCSPISGHRSVSWYQQTPGQGLQFLFEYFSETQRNKGNFPGRFSGRQFSNSRSEMNVSTLELGDSALYLCASSSELIFSPARANYGYTFGSGTRLTVV.

The chain's CDR3 is CASRSPLGANTEAFF. As DNA, the CDR3 is TGTGCCAGCAGATCCCCACTTGGGGCGAACACTGAAGCTTTCTTT. The rearrangement links TRBV2 to TRBJ1-1, with a weak D call TRBD1 (5 bases). The germline gives CDR1 SNHLY, CDR2 FYNNEI. V lost 6 bases, J lost 1 base, and 15 bases lay in between. The CDR3 extends over 15 amino acids.

The CDR3 bases are TGTGCCAGCAGTCTGTGGACAGGGGGAGGTGATACGCAGTATTTT. As protein: CASSLWTGGGDTQYF. The chain is built from TRBV28 and TRBJ2-3, with 10 bases identical to TRBD1. The CDR3 runs to 15 residues. V trimming: 5 bases; J trimming: 6 bases; junction bases outside the gene matches: 8. The germline gives CDR1 MDHEN, CDR2 SYDVKM.

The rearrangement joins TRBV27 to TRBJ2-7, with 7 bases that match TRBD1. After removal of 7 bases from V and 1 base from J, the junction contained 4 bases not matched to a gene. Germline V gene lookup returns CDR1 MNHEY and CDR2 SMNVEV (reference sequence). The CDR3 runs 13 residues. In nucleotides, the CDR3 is TGTGCCAGCAACCCCAGGGGGTCCTACGAGCAGTACTTC. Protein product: CASNPRGSYEQYF.

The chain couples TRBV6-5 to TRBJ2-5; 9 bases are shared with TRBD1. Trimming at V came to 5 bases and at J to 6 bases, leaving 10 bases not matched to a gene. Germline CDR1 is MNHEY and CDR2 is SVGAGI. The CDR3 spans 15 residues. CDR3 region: CASSPGTGSGKTQYF. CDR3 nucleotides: TGTGCCAGCAGTCCCGGGACAGGGTCGGGGAAGACCCAGTACTTC.

Here the CDR3 DNA reads TGCGCCAGCAGCCAGCCCAAGGGACTAGCGGGAGGGAGTATCACCGGGGAGCTGTTTTTT. Amino acid sequence: CASSQPKGLAGGSITGELFF. V is TRBV4-3 and J is TRBJ2-2; 16 bases agree with TRBD2. Trimming took 3 bases from V and 4 from J; bases not matched to a gene: 11. This CDR3 is built from 20 residues. CDR1 is LGHNA and CDR2 is YSLEER in the germline V gene.

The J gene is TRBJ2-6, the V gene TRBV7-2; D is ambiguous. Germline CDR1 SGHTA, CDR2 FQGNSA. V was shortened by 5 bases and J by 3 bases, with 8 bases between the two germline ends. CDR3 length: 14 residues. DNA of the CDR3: TGTGCCAGCAGCAGACTTTTTGGGGCCAACGTCCTGACTTTC. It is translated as CASSRLFGANVLTF.

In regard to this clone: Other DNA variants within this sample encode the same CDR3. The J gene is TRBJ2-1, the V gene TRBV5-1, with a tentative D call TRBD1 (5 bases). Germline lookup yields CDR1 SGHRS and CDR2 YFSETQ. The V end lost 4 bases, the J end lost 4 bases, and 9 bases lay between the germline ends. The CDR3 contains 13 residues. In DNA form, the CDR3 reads TGCGCCAGCAGCCTGGACACATACAATGAGCAGTTCTTC. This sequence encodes CASSLDTYNEQFF.

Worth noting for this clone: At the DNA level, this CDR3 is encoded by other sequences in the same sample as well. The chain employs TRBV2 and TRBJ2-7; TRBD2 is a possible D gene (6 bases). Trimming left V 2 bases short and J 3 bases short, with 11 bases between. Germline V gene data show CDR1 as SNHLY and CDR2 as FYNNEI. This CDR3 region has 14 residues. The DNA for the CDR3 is TGTGCCAGCAGTGAACAGGGTAGCGGCTACGAGCAGTACTTC. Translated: CASSEQGSGYEQYF.

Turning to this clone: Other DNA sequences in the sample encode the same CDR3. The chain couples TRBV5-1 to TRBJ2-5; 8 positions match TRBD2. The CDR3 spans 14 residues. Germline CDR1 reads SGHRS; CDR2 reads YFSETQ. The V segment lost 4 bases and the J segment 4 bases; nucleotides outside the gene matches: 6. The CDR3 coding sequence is TGCGCCAGCAGCCCAAGCGGGAGTGGAGAGACCCAGTACTTC. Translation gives CASSPSGSGETQYF. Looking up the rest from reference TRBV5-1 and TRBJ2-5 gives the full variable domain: KAGVTQTPRYLIKTRGQQVTLSCSPISGHRSVSWYQQTPGQGLQFLFEYFSETQRNKGNFPGRFSGRQFSNSRSEMNVSTLELGDSALYLCASSPSGSGETQYFGPGTRLLVL.

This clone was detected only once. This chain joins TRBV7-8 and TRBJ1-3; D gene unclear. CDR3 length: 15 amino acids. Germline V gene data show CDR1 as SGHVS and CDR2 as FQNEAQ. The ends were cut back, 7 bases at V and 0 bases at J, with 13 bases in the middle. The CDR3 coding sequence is TGTGCCAGCACCCTAAGGGAGGGCTCTGGAAACACCATATATTTT. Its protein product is CASTLREGSGNTIYF.

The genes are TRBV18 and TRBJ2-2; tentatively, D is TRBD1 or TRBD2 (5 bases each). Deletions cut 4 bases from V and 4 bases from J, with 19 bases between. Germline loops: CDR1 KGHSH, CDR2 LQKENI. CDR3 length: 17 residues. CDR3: CASSQRRDGASTGELFF. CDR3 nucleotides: TGTGCCAGCTCACAGAGAAGGGACGGAGCGAGCACCGGGGAGCTGTTTTTT.